This entry features one T cell receptor beta chain sequence. V dropped 1 base and J dropped 0 bases, with 4 bases sitting between them. The CDR3 consists of 14 residues. Germline CDR1 reads SGHDT; CDR2 reads YYEEEE. Method: immunoSEQ multiplex PCR; TCRdb's copy keeps in-frame clones and lacks some. The sample includes fewer than 140,000 clones, 76% of them seen just once. This entry is derived from a study of blood T cell repertoires in COVID-19. The sequencing input was peripheral blood. The chain carries TRBV5-6 and TRBJ1-4; D is unclear. The origin of this receptor is an older man with COVID-19, enrolled during active disease. CDR3 sequence: CASSLLATNEKLFF. DNA of the CDR3: TGTGCCAGCAGCTTGCTTGCAACTAATGAAAAACTGTTTTTT.